These T cell receptor beta chains were read from a single sample in a study of beta chain features in type 1 diabetes. Clones were sequenced by immunoSEQ multiplex PCR, and TCRdb holds only the in-frame ones, with some missing. The repertoire holds roughly 250,000 clones, with roughly 20% as singletons. Sample: naive CD4+ T cells from blood. The receptors derive from a middle-aged woman with type 1 diabetes. The CDR3 runs from the conserved cysteine through the conserved F or W. A D gene is named only where the DNA matches it firmly. Only some rows state a clone size, as once, few, many or a class for expanded clones.

cdr3_nt: TGTGCCACCAGCGGCGCCTTGACTCCTGGGGCCAACGTCCTGACTTTC
cdr3_aa: CATSGALTPGANVLTF
d_call: NA
clone_size: NA
j_call: TRBJ2-6
v_call: TRBV15

cdr3_nt: TGTGCCAGCAGCCCCGGGTTCCGTAGGGAGCAGTACTTC
cdr3_aa: CASSPGFRREQYF
d_call: NA
clone_size: NA
j_call: TRBJ2-7
v_call: TRBV14

cdr3_nt: TGTGCCAGCAGCTTGGTCACCCTAGCGGCGTACAATGAGCAGTTCTTC
cdr3_aa: CASSLVTLAAYNEQFF
d_call: TRBD2
clone_size: few
j_call: TRBJ2-1
v_call: TRBV5-6

cdr3_nt: TGTGCCAGCAGTACACCGGGGGCAACTAATGAAAAACTGTTTTTT
cdr3_aa: CASSTPGATNEKLFF
d_call: NA
clone_size: few
j_call: TRBJ1-4
v_call: TRBV27

cdr3_nt: TGTGCCAGCAGCGTAGATGAGACAGGGATAATTGGGAACACTGAAGCTTTCTTT
cdr3_aa: CASSVDETGIIGNTEAFF
d_call: TRBD1
clone_size: few
j_call: TRBJ1-1
v_call: TRBV9

cdr3_nt: TGTGCCAGCAGCTTAGGTAGCGGGCCCTACAATGAGCAGTTCTTC
cdr3_aa: CASSLGSGPYNEQFF
d_call: TRBD2
clone_size: NA
j_call: TRBJ2-1
v_call: TRBV5-4

cdr3_nt: TGTGCCAGCAGCGTAGGCCACACAGGGAACTATGGCTACACCTTC
cdr3_aa: CASSVGHTGNYGYTF
d_call: NA
clone_size: few
j_call: TRBJ1-2
v_call: TRBV9

cdr3_nt: TGTGCCAGCAGTTTCAATAGGGGGAAGAACACTGAAGCTTTCTTT
cdr3_aa: CASSFNRGKNTEAFF
d_call: NA
clone_size: few
j_call: TRBJ1-1
v_call: TRBV6-1

cdr3_nt: TGTGCCAGCAGCGCGGGACAGGGAGTAGAGACCCAGTACTTC
cdr3_aa: CASSAGQGVETQYF
d_call: TRBD1
clone_size: NA
j_call: TRBJ2-5
v_call: TRBV7-9

cdr3_nt: TGTGCCAGCAGATTCGGAGGGCCGGGAGAGACCCAGTACTTC
cdr3_aa: CASRFGGPGETQYF
d_call: NA
clone_size: NA
j_call: TRBJ2-5
v_call: TRBV7-2

cdr3_nt: TGTGCCAGCAGCTTCCGCAGGAGGGCCCCTTACGAGCAGTACTTC
cdr3_aa: CASSFRRRAPYEQYF
d_call: NA
clone_size: few
j_call: TRBJ2-7
v_call: TRBV7-2

cdr3_nt: TGTGCCAGCAGTCCCTGGACTAGCGGGGGGGCTAGCACAGATACGCAGTATTTT
cdr3_aa: CASSPWTSGGASTDTQYF
d_call: TRBD2
clone_size: NA
j_call: TRBJ2-3
v_call: TRBV27

cdr3_nt: TGTGCCAGCAGCTTGGGTACAGGGGGCGCGGGCTACACCTTC
cdr3_aa: CASSLGTGGAGYTF
d_call: TRBD1
clone_size: NA
j_call: TRBJ1-2
v_call: TRBV5-6

cdr3_nt: TGTGCCAGCAGCCAAGGAAACAGGGCGGAACAGTTCTTC
cdr3_aa: CASSQGNRAEQFF
d_call: NA
clone_size: NA
j_call: TRBJ2-1
v_call: TRBV4-2

cdr3_nt: TGTGCCACCAGTGTAGCGGGAGTACCTCAAGAGACCCAGTACTTC
cdr3_aa: CATSVAGVPQETQYF
d_call: TRBD2
clone_size: NA
j_call: TRBJ2-5
v_call: TRBV15

cdr3_nt: TGCGCCAGCAGCCAACAGGGTACGAACACTGAAGCTTTCTTT
cdr3_aa: CASSQQGTNTEAFF
d_call: NA
clone_size: NA
j_call: TRBJ1-1
v_call: TRBV4-3

cdr3_nt: TGTGCCAGCAGCCGACAGGGAGGCGAGCAGTACTTC
cdr3_aa: CASSRQGGEQYF
d_call: NA
clone_size: NA
j_call: TRBJ2-7
v_call: TRBV27

cdr3_nt: TGTGCCAGCAGCGCCCCCGGACAGCACACCGGGGAGCTGTTTTTT
cdr3_aa: CASSAPGQHTGELFF
d_call: NA
clone_size: NA
j_call: TRBJ2-2
v_call: TRBV7-3

cdr3_nt: TGTGCCAGCAGCCCTCATCGGGGGACCCAGTACTTC
cdr3_aa: CASSPHRGTQYF
d_call: NA
clone_size: NA
j_call: TRBJ2-5
v_call: TRBV7-3

cdr3_nt: TGCAGCGCCGATCGACAGTCGAACACTGAAGCTTTCTTT
cdr3_aa: CSADRQSNTEAFF
d_call: NA
clone_size: few
j_call: TRBJ1-1
v_call: TRBV29-1

cdr3_nt: TGTGCCAGCACCCTCGCAGGTGACACTGAAGCTTTCTTT
cdr3_aa: CASTLAGDTEAFF
d_call: NA
clone_size: few
j_call: TRBJ1-1
v_call: TRBV7-2

cdr3_nt: TGTGCCAGCAGTTTATGGCGGGAGGCGACAGATACGCAGTATTTT
cdr3_aa: CASSLWREATDTQYF
d_call: TRBD2
clone_size: NA
j_call: TRBJ2-3
v_call: TRBV28

cdr3_nt: TGCGCCAGTCCTCCGGGACAACCGAACACCGGGGAGCTGTTTTTT
cdr3_aa: CASPPGQPNTGELFF
d_call: NA
clone_size: NA
j_call: TRBJ2-2
v_call: TRBV23-1

cdr3_nt: TGTGCCAGCAGCTTGGTGGGCCCCGGGGAGCTGTTTTTT
cdr3_aa: CASSLVGPGELFF
d_call: NA
clone_size: NA
j_call: TRBJ2-2
v_call: TRBV5-6

cdr3_nt: TGTGCCAGTAGGACTAGCGGGGGAGATACGCAGTATTTT
cdr3_aa: CASRTSGGDTQYF
d_call: TRBD2
clone_size: few
j_call: TRBJ2-3
v_call: TRBV6-1

cdr3_nt: TGCGCCAGCAGCTTGGCCTTAGACAGATCCACAGATACGCAGTATTTT
cdr3_aa: CASSLALDRSTDTQYF
d_call: NA
clone_size: few
j_call: TRBJ2-3
v_call: TRBV5-1